A selection of T cell receptor beta chains follows, all from one sample in a study of cytomegalovirus exposure and HLA in healthy donors. Sequenced by immunoSEQ multiplex PCR; TCRdb stores in-frame clones only, minus some. In all, the sample yields 85,000 to 110,000 clones. Sample: PBMCs. Receptors originate from a man aged 40-55 years in good health and CMV-seronegative. Each CDR3 is given with its conserved first and last residue. A D gene is named only where the DNA matches it firmly.

TRBJ2-6,NA,TRBV29-1,CSAQGPHPNSGANVLTF,TGCAGCGCACAGGGACCCCACCCGAACTCTGGGGCCAACGTCCTGACTTTC
TRBJ2-1,NA,TRBV9,CASSVEAGDYNEQFF,TGTGCCAGCAGCGTAGAGGCAGGGGACTACAATGAGCAGTTCTTC
TRBJ2-7,TRBD2,TRBV9,CASSVGLAGLGEQYF,TGTGCCAGCAGCGTAGGTCTAGCGGGATTGGGGGAGCAGTACTTC
TRBJ1-5,NA,TRBV7-2,CASSFRQGNQPQHF,TGTGCCAGCAGCTTTCGGCAGGGCAATCAGCCCCAGCATTTT
TRBJ2-7,NA,TRBV19,CASSARGEQYF,TGTGCCAGCTCTGCTAGGGGCGAGCAGTACTTC
TRBJ2-3,NA,TRBV7-6,CASSFAAGDTQYF,TGTGCCAGCAGCTTCGCGGCTGGGGATACGCAGTATTTT
TRBJ1-5,TRBD1,TRBV19,CASSIAQGYQPQHF,TGTGCCAGTAGTATAGCACAGGGGTATCAGCCCCAGCATTTT
TRBJ1-2,NA,TRBV7-2,CASSLWDKVKDGYTF,TGTGCCAGCAGCTTGTGGGACAAGGTTAAAGATGGCTACACCTTC
TRBJ1-5,NA,TRBV6-1,CASSEYNSDQPQHF,TGTGCCAGCAGTGAATATAACAGTGATCAGCCCCAGCATTTT
TRBJ2-2,TRBD1,TRBV7-2,CASSRDRAQTGELFF,TGTGCCAGCAGCCGGGACAGGGCGCAGACCGGGGAGCTGTTTTTT
TRBJ2-5,TRBD1,TRBV13,CASSFYGTGQETQYF,TGTGCCAGCAGCTTTTATGGGACAGGCCAAGAGACCCAGTACTTC
TRBJ2-1,NA,TRBV7-9,CASTAYRESASSYNEQFF,TGTGCCAGCACCGCTTATAGAGAGAGTGCTAGCTCCTACAATGAGCAGTTCTTC
TRBJ2-2,TRBD1,TRBV28,CASSLLDRVATGELFF,TGTGCCAGCAGTTTACTGGACAGGGTAGCGACCGGGGAGCTGTTTTTT
TRBJ2-7,NA,TRBV28,CASGHLQGNYEQYF,TGTGCCAGCGGCCACCTACAGGGTAACTACGAGCAGTACTTC
TRBJ2-5,NA,TRBV5-6,CASSLARHRGGETQYF,TGTGCCAGCAGCTTGGCCCGGCACAGGGGAGGAGAGACCCAGTACTTC
TRBJ2-2,NA,TRBV27,CASSFRANTGELFF,TGTGCCAGCAGTTTTAGAGCGAACACCGGGGAGCTGTTTTTT
TRBJ1-2,NA,TRBV4-3,CASSQETGRGYGYTF,TGCGCCAGCAGCCAAGAAACAGGGAGAGGCTATGGCTACACCTTC
TRBJ1-6,NA,TRBV6-1,CASTPRDSPLHF,TGTGCCAGCACCCCCAGGGATTCACCCCTCCACTTT
TRBJ2-2,NA,TRBV5-5,CASSQRQSGLTNTGELFF,TGTGCCAGCAGCCAAAGACAGTCAGGGCTAACGAACACCGGGGAGCTGTTTTTT
TRBJ1-3,TRBD1,TRBV5-4,CASSVGQAGNTIYF,TGTGCCAGCAGCGTAGGACAGGCTGGAAACACCATATATTTT
TRBJ1-5,TRBD1,TRBV6-6,CASSSRTGRNQPQHF,TGTGCCAGCAGTTCGAGGACAGGCCGGAATCAGCCCCAGCATTTT
TRBJ2-1,NA,TRBV19,CASSIPQRAHNEQFF,TGTGCCAGTAGCATACCCCAGCGGGCCCACAATGAGCAGTTCTTC
TRBJ1-2,NA,TRBV4-3,CASSQADSSYGYTF,TGCGCCAGCAGCCAAGCGGACAGCAGCTATGGCTACACCTTC
TRBJ1-1,TRBD1,TRBV5-1,CASSPLFPGQGTEAFF,TGCGCCAGCAGCCCCCTTTTCCCGGGACAGGGGACTGAAGCTTTCTTT
TRBJ2-2,TRBD2,TRBV5-1,CASSRGLADTGELFF,TGCGCCAGCAGCAGGGGACTAGCGGACACCGGGGAGCTGTTTTTT
TRBJ1-1,TRBD1,TRBV30,CAWSVRGRGRGGTEAFF,TGTGCCTGGAGTGTACGTGGCAGGGGGCGCGGTGGCACTGAAGCTTTCTTT
TRBJ2-7,TRBD1,TRBV7-8,CASSRQGAVEQYF,TGTGCCAGCAGCCGACAGGGGGCGGTCGAGCAGTACTTC
TRBJ1-4,NA,TRBV23-1,CAPTGGLKSLLMPKLFF,TGCGCCCCCACGGGGGGGCTCAAATCCCTTCTAATGCCAAAACTGTTTTTT
TRBJ2-5,TRBD2,TRBV11-2,CASSSTQVAGGWETQYF,TGTGCCAGCAGCTCAACACAAGTAGCGGGAGGTTGGGAGACCCAGTACTTC
TRBJ1-2,TRBD1,TRBV2,CASSMKRQGDTYGYTF,TGTGCCAGCAGTATGAAACGACAGGGGGATACCTATGGCTACACCTTC
TRBJ2-6,TRBD1,TRBV2,CASNGQGGLSGANVLTF,TGTGCCAGCAACGGACAGGGTGGCCTCTCTGGGGCCAACGTCCTGACTTTC
TRBJ1-2,TRBD1,TRBV18,CASSPGTGGYGYTF,TGTGCCAGCTCACCAGGGACAGGGGGCTATGGCTACACCTTC
TRBJ1-1,TRBD1,TRBV2,CASSDADRSNTEAFF,TGTGCCAGCAGTGATGCGGACAGGTCGAACACTGAAGCTTTCTTT
TRBJ1-2,TRBD1,TRBV2,CASSTGLDYGYTF,TGTGCCAGCTCGACAGGGTTGGACTATGGCTACACCTTC
TRBJ1-6,NA,TRBV19,CASKQGGIYNSPLHF,TGTGCCAGTAAACAGGGCGGAATCTATAATTCACCCCTCCACTTT
TRBJ2-7,NA,TRBV10-1,CASSDYSSYEQYF,TGCGCCAGCAGTGACTATTCTTCCTACGAGCAGTACTTC
TRBJ2-7,TRBD1,TRBV11-3,CASSVLGQARSYEQYF,TGTGCCAGCAGCGTCTTGGGACAGGCCCGTTCCTACGAGCAGTACTTC
TRBJ2-3,TRBD2,TRBV9,CASSVVAGGSTDTQYF,TGTGCCAGCAGCGTAGTGGCGGGAGGTAGCACAGATACGCAGTATTTT
TRBJ2-1,TRBD2,TRBV5-4,CASSLIAGVLSNEQFF,TGTGCCAGCAGCTTGATAGCGGGAGTTTTGTCCAATGAGCAGTTCTTC
TRBJ2-2,TRBD1,TRBV5-1,CASSLPTGDTGELFF,TGCGCCAGCAGCTTACCGACAGGGGATACCGGGGAGCTGTTTTTT
TRBJ2-1,TRBD2,TRBV5-4,CASSLAGGAYNEQFF,TGTGCCAGCAGCTTGGCGGGAGGAGCCTACAATGAGCAGTTCTTC
TRBJ1-5,TRBD1,TRBV6-1,CASTNTGAVSQPQHF,TGTGCCAGCACCAACACAGGGGCGGTTAGTCAGCCCCAGCATTTT
TRBJ2-7,TRBD1,TRBV6-5,CAGSQGTGGFYEQYF,TGTGCCGGCAGTCAGGGGACAGGGGGCTTCTACGAGCAGTACTTC
TRBJ1-3,TRBD1,TRBV6-5,CASSPTGGVGNTIYF,TGTGCCAGCAGTCCAACAGGGGGCGTCGGAAACACCATATATTTT
TRBJ2-2,NA,TRBV5-1,CASSLSGVGTGELFF,TGCGCCAGCAGCTTGTCAGGGGTTGGCACCGGGGAGCTGTTTTTT
TRBJ1-2,NA,TRBV4-2,CASSQDTAGKGYTF,TGTGCCAGCAGCCAAGATACGGCGGGGAAGGGCTACACCTTC
TRBJ1-4,TRBD1,TRBV19,CASSPGQGKGSTNEKLFF,TGTGCCAGTAGTCCCGGACAGGGGAAGGGTTCAACTAATGAAAAACTGTTTTTT